A single sample is the source of the 17 T cell receptor beta chains below, sequenced in a study of OX40 agonist ivuxolimab in advanced cancers. Receptors were amplified or captured by the immunoSEQ multiplex PCR assay. TCRdb limited this immuneACCESS table to in-frame rearrangements with V and J called. A share of clones is missing; checked studies link under half to unresolved V genes, and the rest is unexplained. In all, the sample holds 80,000 to 95,000 clones, and about 91% of those were seen once. The ten largest account for 0.51% of the sample. Sequenced here: CD4+ or CD8+ T cells sorted from blood, sampled in a trial of the OX40 agonist ivuxolimab. These receptor sequences come from an adult with an advanced solid tumor such as melanoma, head and neck, liver or kidney cancer.

The V and J genes are TRBV11-2 and TRBJ1-1, with no clear D. The CDR3 is 13 amino acids. V was trimmed by 5 bases and J by 8 bases, leaving 15 bases between them. Germline V gene lookup returns CDR1 SGHAT and CDR2 FQNNGV. CDR3 sequence (DNA): TGTGCCAGCAGCGCGGGCCGGACGGTGGAAGCTTTCTTT. Translated: CASSAGRTVEAFF.

Concerning this clone itself: The same CDR3 also results from other DNA sequences found in this sample. J is TRBJ2-5 and V is TRBV9, with 10 bases lining up with TRBD2. Germline assignment: CDR1 SGDLS and CDR2 YYNGEE. With 3 bases clipped from V and 5 bases from J, the junction kept 7 bases outside the gene matches. The CDR3 sequence is 15 residues long. CDR3 sequence: CASSATSGGAETQYF. In DNA, the CDR3 is TGTGCCAGCAGCGCCACGAGCGGGGGGGCCGAGACCCAGTACTTC.

This chain uses TRBV11-2 with TRBJ2-3; D is ambiguous. This CDR3 contains 12 residues. CDR1 SGHAT and CDR2 FQNNGV come from the germline V gene. Between the trimmed V and J ends, which lost 1 base and 4 bases, there was a span of 3 bases. The CDR3, as DNA: TGTGCCAGCAGCTTAGGACCAGATACGCAGTATTTT. This encodes CASSLGPDTQYF.

The chain recombines TRBV27 with TRBJ1-5, with D possibly being TRBD1 (6 bases). Germline-derived CDR1 and CDR2 are MNHEY and SMNVEV (reference sequence). V was cut by 6 bases and J by 3 bases, with 15 bases left in between. This CDR3 comprises 15 residues. The CDR3 sequence: CASSLTGPTNQPQHF. In nucleotides, the CDR3 is TGTGCCAGCAGCCTAACAGGGCCGACCAATCAGCCCCAGCATTTT.

The chain uses TRBV7-9 and TRBJ2-1, with D tentatively TRBD1 or TRBD2 (5 bases each). Germline lookup yields CDR1 SEHNR and CDR2 FQNEAQ (reference sequence). Trimming removed 5 bases at V and 8 bases at J, with 16 bases between. The CDR3 has 14 amino acids. CDR3 coding DNA: TGTGCCAGCAGCCCCGGGGCTGTTTATTATGAGCAGTTCTTC. Translated: CASSPGAVYYEQFF.

The chain couples TRBV5-1 to TRBJ2-1; D uncertain. Germline CDR1 SGHRS, CDR2 YFSETQ. This CDR3 comprises 15 residues. Trimming pared 4 bases from V and 2 bases from J, leaving 13 bases between. The CDR3: CASSLGGSAYNEQFF. In DNA form, the CDR3 reads TGCGCCAGCAGCCTAGGCGGCAGTGCCTACAATGAGCAGTTCTTC.

V and J are TRBV19 and TRBJ1-1; D call uncertain. V lost 1 base and J lost 1, with 10 bases in between. CDR3 length equals 15 residues. Looked up from germline, CDR1 is LNHDA and CDR2 is SQIVND (reference sequence). The CDR3 loop is CASSIGPHPNTEAFF. The CDR3 DNA follows: TGTGCCAGTAGTATAGGGCCACACCCGAACACTGAAGCTTTCTTT. The complete variable domain, with remaining parts taken from reference TRBV19 and TRBJ1-1, reads DGGITQSPKYLFRKEGQNVTLSCEQNLNHDAMYWYRQDPGQGLRLIYYSQIVNDFQKGDIAEGYSVSREKKESFPLTVTSAQKNPTAFYLCASSIGPHPNTEAFFGQGTRLTVV.

The CDR3 reads CASSPLRSYEQYF. In nucleotides, the CDR3 is TGTGCCAGCAGCCCCCTGAGGTCCTACGAGCAGTACTTC. The gene calls are TRBV7-8 and TRBJ2-7; D call uncertain. V was trimmed by 5 bases and J by 1 base, leaving 9 bases between them. CDR1 is SGHVS, CDR2 FQNEAQ, per germline. This CDR3 has 13 amino acids.

The chain links TRBV10-3 to TRBJ2-5, with unresolved D. Germline-derived CDR1 and CDR2 are ENHRY and SYGVKD. V lost 2 bases to trimming and J lost 3 bases, with 4 bases between them. The CDR3 has 12 residues. The CDR3 region is CAISEGKETQYF. The DNA of the CDR3 is TGTGCCATCAGTGAGGGGAAAGAGACCCAGTACTTC.

The chain employs TRBV4-2 and TRBJ2-7; no reliable D call. V was trimmed by 0 bases and J by 2 bases, leaving 11 bases between them. CDR1 and CDR2 from the germline V gene are LGHNA and YNFKEQ. The CDR3 totals 15 residues. CDR3 residues: CASSQDRTVAYEQYF. CDR3 nucleotide sequence: TGTGCCAGCAGCCAAGATCGAACAGTTGCCTACGAGCAGTACTTC.

The chain is built from TRBV5-4 and TRBJ2-1; D tentatively reads TRBD1 or TRBD2 (5 bases each). The CDR3 is 13 residues long. The V end was cut by 2 bases, the J end by 12 bases, with 15 bases between. Germline values: CDR1 SGHNT, CDR2 YYREEE (reference sequence). The CDR3 reads CASSFFESGGQFF. The CDR3 DNA reads as TGTGCCAGCAGCTTTTTCGAATCTGGGGGGCAGTTCTTC.

This clone was observed once. V usage is TRBV30 and J usage is TRBJ1-2, with 7 bases identical to TRBD1. Germline values: CDR1 GTSNPN, CDR2 SVGIG (reference sequence). CDR3 length equals 16 residues. J gave up 3 bases and V 0 bases, and 10 bases lay outside the gene matches. The DNA of the CDR3 is TGTGCCTGGAGTGTTGGAAGGGACAGCAACTACTATGGCTACACCTTC. It codes for CAWSVGRDSNYYGYTF.

The chain uses TRBV9 and TRBJ2-2; 9 bases map to TRBD2. V lost 1 base and J lost 6; bases outside the gene matches: 13. Per germline, CDR1 SGDLS and CDR2 YYNGEE. The CDR3 has 18 residues. The CDR3 sequence: CASSVFRTSDFNAGELFF. CDR3 nucleotides: TGTGCCAGCAGCGTATTTCGGACTAGCGATTTTAACGCCGGGGAGCTGTTTTTT. Filled out from reference TRBV9 and TRBJ2-2, the complete variable domain reads DSGVTQTPKHLITATGQRVTLRCSPRSGDLSVYWYQQSLDQGLQFLIQYYNGEERAKGNILERFSAQQFPDLHSELNLSSLELGDSALYFCASSVFRTSDFNAGELFFGEGSRLTVL.

The chain links TRBV2 to TRBJ2-5, with D hard to call. The CDR3 contains 17 residues. Germline V gives CDR1 SNHLY, CDR2 FYNNEI. Trimming left V 0 bases short and J 5 bases short, with 19 bases between. CDR3 coding DNA: TGTGCCAGCAGTGAAGCGATTTTTACAGACCTAGGGGAGACCCAGTACTTC. Protein sequence: CASSEAIFTDLGETQYF.

The chain couples TRBV16 to TRBJ1-5; D ambiguous. This CDR3 contains 12 residues. Germline assignment: CDR1 KGHSY and CDR2 FQNENV. V was clipped by 2 bases and J by 4 bases, with 3 bases between them. The CDR3 sequence is CASSQRNQPQHF. The CDR3 nucleotides are TGTGCCAGCAGCCAAAGGAATCAGCCCCAGCATTTT. Full variable domain (rest looked up from reference TRBV16 and TRBJ1-5): GEEVAQTPKHLVRGEGQKAKLYCAPIKGHSYVFWYQQVLKNEFKFLISFQNENVFDETGMPKERFSAKCLPNSPCSLEIQATKLEDSAVYFCASSQRNQPQHFGDGTRLSIL.

This clone showed up just a few times. Here the CDR3 DNA reads TGTGCCAGTAGTATGGGCCGGGACTATGGCTACACCTTC. Translation gives CASSMGRDYGYTF. The chain joins TRBV19 to TRBJ1-2; D gene unclear. There are 13 residues in the CDR3. Germline CDR1 and CDR2: LNHDA and SQIVND (reference sequence). The germline V and J ends were trimmed by 3 bases and 3 bases, with 8 bases remaining between them. The whole variable domain, remainder taken from reference TRBV19 and TRBJ1-2, is DGGITQSPKYLFRKEGQNVTLSCEQNLNHDAMYWYRQDPGQGLRLIYYSQIVNDFQKGDIAEGYSVSREKKESFPLTVTSAQKNPTAFYLCASSMGRDYGYTFGSGTRLTVV.

The chain has TRBV18 and TRBJ2-7, with 7 positions matching TRBD2. Germline V CDR1 and CDR2: KGHSH, LQKENI. Trimming at V came to 4 bases and at J to 2 bases, leaving 8 bases not matched to a gene. The CDR3 is 15 residues long. The CDR3 DNA follows: TGTGCCAGCTCACTGGGGGGGACCCCCCCCTACGAGCAGTACTTC. It specifies CASSLGGTPPYEQYF.